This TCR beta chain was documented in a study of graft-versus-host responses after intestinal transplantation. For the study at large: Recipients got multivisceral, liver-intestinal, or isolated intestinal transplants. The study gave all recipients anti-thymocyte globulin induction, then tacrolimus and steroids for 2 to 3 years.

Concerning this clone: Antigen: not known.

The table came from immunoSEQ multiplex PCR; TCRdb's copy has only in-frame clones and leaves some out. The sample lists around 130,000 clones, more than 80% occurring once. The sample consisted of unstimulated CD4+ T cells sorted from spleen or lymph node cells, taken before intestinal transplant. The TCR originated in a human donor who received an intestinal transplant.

CDR3 sequence (DNA): TGCGCCAGCAGCTTGGGGATTCCTTCTGGGACAGGGGTTAAAGAGACCCAGTACTTC. It yields the protein CASSLGIPSGTGVKETQYF. J is TRBJ2-5 and V is TRBV5-1; 10 positions match TRBD1. The J segment lost 3 bases and the V segment lost 0 bases, leaving 14 bases of the junction unmatched. The CDR3 length is 19 residues. Germline V lookup: CDR1 SGHRS, CDR2 YFSETQ.